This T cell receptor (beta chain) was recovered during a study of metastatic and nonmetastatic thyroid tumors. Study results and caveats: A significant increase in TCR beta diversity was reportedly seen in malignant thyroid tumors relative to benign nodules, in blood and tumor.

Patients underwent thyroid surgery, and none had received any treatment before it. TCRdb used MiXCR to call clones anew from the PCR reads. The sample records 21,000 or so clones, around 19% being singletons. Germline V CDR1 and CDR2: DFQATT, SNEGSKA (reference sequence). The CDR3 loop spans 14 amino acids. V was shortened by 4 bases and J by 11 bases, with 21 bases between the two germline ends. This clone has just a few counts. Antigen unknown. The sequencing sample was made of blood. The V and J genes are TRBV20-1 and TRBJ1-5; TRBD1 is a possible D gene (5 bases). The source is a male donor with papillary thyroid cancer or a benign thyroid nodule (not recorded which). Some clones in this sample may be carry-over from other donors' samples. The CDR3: CSAMTTGTGWTQHF. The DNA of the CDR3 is TGCAGTGCTATGACAACCGGGACCGGTTGGACCCAGCATTTT.